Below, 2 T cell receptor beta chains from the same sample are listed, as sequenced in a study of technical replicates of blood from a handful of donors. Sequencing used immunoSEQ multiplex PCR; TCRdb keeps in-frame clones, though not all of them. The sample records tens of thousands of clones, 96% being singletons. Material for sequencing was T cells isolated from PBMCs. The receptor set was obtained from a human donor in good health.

In DNA, the CDR3 is TGCGCCAGCAGTTTCGGGAACAGGGGTTATGAAAAACTGTTTTTT. This translates into CASSFGNRGYEKLFF. The V and J genes are TRBV5-1 and TRBJ1-4; 7 bases align to TRBD1. V dropped 5 bases and J dropped 6; count of bases not matched to a gene: 10. This CDR3 is 15 amino acids long. Per the germline V gene, CDR1 is SGHRS and CDR2 is YFSETQ.

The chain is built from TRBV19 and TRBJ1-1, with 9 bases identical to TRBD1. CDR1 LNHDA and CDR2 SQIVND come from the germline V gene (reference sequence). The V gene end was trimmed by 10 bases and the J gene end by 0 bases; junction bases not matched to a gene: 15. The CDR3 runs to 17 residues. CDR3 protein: CATFPRPGQGLNTEAFF. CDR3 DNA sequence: TGTGCCACATTCCCCAGACCGGGACAGGGACTGAACACTGAAGCTTTCTTT.